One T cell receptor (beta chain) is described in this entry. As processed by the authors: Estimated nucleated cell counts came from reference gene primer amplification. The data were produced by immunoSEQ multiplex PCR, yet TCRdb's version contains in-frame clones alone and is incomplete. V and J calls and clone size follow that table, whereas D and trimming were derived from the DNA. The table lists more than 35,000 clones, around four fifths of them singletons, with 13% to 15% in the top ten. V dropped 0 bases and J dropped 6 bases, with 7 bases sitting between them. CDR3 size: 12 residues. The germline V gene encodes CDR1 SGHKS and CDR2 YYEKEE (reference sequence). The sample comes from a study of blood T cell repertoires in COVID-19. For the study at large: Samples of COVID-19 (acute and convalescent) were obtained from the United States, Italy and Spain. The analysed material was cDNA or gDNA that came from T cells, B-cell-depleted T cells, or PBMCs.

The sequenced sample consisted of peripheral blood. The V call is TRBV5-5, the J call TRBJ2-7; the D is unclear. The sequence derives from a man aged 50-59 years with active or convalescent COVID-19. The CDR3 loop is CASSLDLVEQYF. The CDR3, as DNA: TGTGCCAGCAGCTTGGATTTAGTCGAGCAGTACTTC.